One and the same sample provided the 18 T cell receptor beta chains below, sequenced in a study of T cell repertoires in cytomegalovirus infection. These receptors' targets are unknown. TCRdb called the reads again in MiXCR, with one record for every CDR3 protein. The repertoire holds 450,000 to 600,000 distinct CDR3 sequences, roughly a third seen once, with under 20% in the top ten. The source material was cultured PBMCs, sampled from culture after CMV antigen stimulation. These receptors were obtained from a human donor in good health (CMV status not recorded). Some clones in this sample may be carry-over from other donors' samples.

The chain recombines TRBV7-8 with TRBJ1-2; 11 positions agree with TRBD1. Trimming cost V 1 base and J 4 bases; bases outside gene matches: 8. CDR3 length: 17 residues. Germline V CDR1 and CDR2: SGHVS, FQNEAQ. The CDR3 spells CASSLVGTGGSGYGYTF. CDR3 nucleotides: TGTGCCAGCAGCTTAGTTGGGACAGGGGGTTCGGGCTATGGCTACACCTTC.

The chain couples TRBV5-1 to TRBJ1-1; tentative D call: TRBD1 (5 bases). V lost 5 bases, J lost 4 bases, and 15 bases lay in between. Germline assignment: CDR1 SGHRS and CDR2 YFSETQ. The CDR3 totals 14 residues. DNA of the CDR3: TGCGCCAGCAGTTTTCAGCAGGGCTTCACTGAAGCTTTCTTT. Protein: CASSFQQGFTEAFF.

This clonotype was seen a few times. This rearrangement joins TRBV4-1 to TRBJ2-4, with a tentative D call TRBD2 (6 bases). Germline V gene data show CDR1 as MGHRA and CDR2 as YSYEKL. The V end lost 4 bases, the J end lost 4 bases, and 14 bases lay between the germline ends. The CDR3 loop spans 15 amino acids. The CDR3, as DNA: TGCGCCAGCAGCCTTCTCGGGACTCAGAAAAACATTCAGTACTTC. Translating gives CASSLLGTQKNIQYF.

The CDR3 sequence is CASTPASGRAQTGELFF. The CDR3 DNA reads as TGTGCCAGCACCCCGGCTAGCGGGAGGGCCCAGACCGGGGAGCTGTTTTTT. This chain uses TRBV25-1 with TRBJ2-2, with 12 bases matching TRBD2. The germline V gene encodes CDR1 MGHDK and CDR2 SYGVNS. The junction had 11 bases not matched to a gene; V was cut back by 7 bases and J by 5 bases. CDR3 length: 17 residues.

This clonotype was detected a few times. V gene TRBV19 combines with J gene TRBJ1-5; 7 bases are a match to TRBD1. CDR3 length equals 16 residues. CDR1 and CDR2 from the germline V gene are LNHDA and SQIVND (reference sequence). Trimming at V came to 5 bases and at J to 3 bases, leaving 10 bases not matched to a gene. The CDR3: CASSPRAGGHNQPQHF. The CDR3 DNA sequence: TGTGCCAGTAGTCCCAGGGCAGGGGGACACAATCAGCCCCAGCATTTT.

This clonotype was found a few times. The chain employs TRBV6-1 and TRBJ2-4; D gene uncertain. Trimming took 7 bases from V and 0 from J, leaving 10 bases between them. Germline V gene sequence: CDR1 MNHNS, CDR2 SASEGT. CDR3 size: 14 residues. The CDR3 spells CASIPQLAKNIQYF. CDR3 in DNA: TGTGCCAGCATTCCCCAGCTAGCCAAAAACATTCAGTACTTC.

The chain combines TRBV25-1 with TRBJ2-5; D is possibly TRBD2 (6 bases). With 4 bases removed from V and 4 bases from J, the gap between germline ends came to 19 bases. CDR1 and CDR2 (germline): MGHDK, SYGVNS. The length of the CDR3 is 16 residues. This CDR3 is CASSVFGGFYVETQYF. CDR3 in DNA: TGTGCCAGCAGTGTCTTTGGGGGGTTCTATGTAGAGACCCAGTACTTC.

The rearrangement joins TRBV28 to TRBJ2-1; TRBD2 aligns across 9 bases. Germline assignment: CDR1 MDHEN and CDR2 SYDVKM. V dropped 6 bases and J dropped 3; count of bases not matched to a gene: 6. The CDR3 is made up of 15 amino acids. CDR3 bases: TGTGCCAGCAGAACTCTAGCGGGGAACTACAATGAGCAGTTCTTC. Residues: CASRTLAGNYNEQFF.

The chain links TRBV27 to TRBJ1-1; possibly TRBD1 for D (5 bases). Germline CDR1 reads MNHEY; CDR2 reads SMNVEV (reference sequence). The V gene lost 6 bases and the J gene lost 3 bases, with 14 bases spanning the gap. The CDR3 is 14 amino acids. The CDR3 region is CASRTPGLYTEAFF. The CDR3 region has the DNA TGTGCCAGCAGAACACCGGGACTATACACTGAAGCTTTCTTT.

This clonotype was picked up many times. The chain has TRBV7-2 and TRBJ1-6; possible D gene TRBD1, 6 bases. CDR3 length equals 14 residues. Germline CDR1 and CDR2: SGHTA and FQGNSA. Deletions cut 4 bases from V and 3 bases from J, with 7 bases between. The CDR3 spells CASSSDSYNSPLHF. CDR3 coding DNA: TGTGCCAGCAGCTCGGACAGCTATAATTCACCCCTCCACTTT.

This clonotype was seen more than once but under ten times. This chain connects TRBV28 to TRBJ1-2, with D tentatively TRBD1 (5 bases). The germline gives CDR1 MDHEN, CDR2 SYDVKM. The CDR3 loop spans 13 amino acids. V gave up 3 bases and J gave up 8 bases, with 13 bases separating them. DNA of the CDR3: TGTGCCAGCAGTTTTTCGCCAGGGTGGGGCTACACCTTC. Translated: CASSFSPGWGYTF.

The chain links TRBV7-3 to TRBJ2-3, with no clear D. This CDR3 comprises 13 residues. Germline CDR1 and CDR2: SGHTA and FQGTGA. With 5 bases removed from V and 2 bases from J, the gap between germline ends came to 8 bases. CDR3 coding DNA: TGTGCCAGCAGCCCATCAGACACAGATACGCAGTATTTT. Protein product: CASSPSDTDTQYF.

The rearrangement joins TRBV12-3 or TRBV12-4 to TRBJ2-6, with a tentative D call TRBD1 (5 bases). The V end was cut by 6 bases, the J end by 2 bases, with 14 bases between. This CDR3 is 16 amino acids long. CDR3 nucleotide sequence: TGTGCCAGCAGCAGAACAGGTTCCCCTGGGGCCAACGTCCTGACTTTC. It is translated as CASSRTGSPGANVLTF.

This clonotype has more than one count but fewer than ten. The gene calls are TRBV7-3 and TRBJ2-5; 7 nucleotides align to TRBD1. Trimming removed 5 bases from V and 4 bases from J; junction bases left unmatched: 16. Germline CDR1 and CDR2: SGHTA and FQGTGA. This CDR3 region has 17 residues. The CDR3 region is CASSKRTGGGGTETQYF. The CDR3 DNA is TGTGCCAGCAGCAAGCGGACAGGTGGAGGAGGTACAGAGACCCAGTACTTC.

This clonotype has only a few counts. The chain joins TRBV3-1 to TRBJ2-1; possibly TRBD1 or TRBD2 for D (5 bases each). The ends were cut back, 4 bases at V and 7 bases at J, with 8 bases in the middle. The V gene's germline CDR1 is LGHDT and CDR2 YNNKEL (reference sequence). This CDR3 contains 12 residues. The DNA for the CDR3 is TGTGCCAGCAGCCCATGGGGGAATGAGCAGTTCTTC. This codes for CASSPWGNEQFF.

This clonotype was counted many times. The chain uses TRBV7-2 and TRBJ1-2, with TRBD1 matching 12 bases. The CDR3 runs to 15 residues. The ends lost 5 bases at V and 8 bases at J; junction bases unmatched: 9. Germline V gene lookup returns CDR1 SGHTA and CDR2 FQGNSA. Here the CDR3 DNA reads TGTGCCAGCAGCACAAACCCCGGGACAGGGGGCGGCTACACCTTC. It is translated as CASSTNPGTGGGYTF.

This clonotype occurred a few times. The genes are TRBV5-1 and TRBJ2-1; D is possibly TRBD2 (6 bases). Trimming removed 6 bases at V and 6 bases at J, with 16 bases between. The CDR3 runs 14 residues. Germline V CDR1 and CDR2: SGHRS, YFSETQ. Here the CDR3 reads CASKVSGDLNEQFF. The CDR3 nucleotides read TGCGCCAGCAAAGTTAGCGGAGACCTCAATGAGCAGTTCTTC.

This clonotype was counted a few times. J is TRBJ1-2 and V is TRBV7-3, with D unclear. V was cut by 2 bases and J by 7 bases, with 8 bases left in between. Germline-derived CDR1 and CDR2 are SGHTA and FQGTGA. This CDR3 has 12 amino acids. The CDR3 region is CASSLGVAGYTF. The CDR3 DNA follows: TGTGCCAGCAGCTTAGGGGTTGCTGGCTACACCTTC.